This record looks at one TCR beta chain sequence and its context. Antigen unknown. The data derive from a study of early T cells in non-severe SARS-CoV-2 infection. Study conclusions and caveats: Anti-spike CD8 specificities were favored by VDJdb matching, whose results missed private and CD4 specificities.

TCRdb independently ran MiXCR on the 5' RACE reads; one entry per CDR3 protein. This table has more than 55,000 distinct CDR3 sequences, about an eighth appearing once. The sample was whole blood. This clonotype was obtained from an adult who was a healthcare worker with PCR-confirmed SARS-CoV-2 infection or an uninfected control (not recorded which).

CDR3 region: CASSIGQGVNEQFF. The DNA for the CDR3 is TGTGCCAGCAGCATCGGACAGGGGGTCAATGAGCAGTTCTTC. The gene calls are TRBV11-2 and TRBJ2-1; 10 positions agree with TRBD1. J was trimmed by 6 bases and V by 5 bases; bases with no gene match: 4. This CDR3 comprises 14 residues. In germline, CDR1 is SGHAT, CDR2 FQNNGV.